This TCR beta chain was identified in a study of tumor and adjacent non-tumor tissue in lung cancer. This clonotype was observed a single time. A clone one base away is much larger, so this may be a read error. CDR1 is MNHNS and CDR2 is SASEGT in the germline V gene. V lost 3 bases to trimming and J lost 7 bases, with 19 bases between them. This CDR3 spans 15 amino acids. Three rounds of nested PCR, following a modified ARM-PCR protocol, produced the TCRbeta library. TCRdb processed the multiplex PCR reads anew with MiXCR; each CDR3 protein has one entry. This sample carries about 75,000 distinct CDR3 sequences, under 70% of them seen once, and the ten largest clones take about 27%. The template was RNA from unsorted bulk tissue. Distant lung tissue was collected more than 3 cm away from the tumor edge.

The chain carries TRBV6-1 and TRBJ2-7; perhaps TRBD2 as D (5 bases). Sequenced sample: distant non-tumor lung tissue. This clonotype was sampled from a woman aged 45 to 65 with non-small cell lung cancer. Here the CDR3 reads CASSDRTRHPGEQYF. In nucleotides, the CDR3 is TGTGCCAGCAGTGACCGTACCCGGCACCCGGGAGAGCAGTACTTC.